This T cell receptor (beta chain) appears in the sequencing data of a study of T cells expressing NK-cell markers. About the study: Obtained from sorted CD3+CD56+NKG2C+, CD3+CD56+NKG2C- and CD3+CD56-NKG2C+ T cells were the TCR beta repertoires. Study-level findings and limits: For five or six donors, the dominant NKG2C+ clonotypes made up roughly 1.0-7.5% of their CD8+ T cells. Uncertainty persisted over the HCMV specificity of expanded NKG2C+ T cell clones.

What made the TCR beta cDNA was 5'RACE template switching with UMIs. After re-calling the 5' RACE reads, TCRdb lists one entry per CDR3 protein, DNA absent. The table lists a few hundred thousand distinct CDR3 sequences. With regard to this clonotype: Its target is not known.

The CDR3 extends over 12 amino acids. CDR1 MDHEN and CDR2 SYDVKM come from the germline V gene. The clonotype originates from a man aged 18-70 years in good health. The source material was blood T cells: a sorted CD56 or NKG2C T cell subset, CD4+ or CD8+ T cells, or bulk PBMC T cells (not recorded which). This sequence joins TRBV28 and TRBJ2-5; TCRdb outputs TRBD1, but without DNA this stays unchecked. The CDR3: CASWGIQETQYF.